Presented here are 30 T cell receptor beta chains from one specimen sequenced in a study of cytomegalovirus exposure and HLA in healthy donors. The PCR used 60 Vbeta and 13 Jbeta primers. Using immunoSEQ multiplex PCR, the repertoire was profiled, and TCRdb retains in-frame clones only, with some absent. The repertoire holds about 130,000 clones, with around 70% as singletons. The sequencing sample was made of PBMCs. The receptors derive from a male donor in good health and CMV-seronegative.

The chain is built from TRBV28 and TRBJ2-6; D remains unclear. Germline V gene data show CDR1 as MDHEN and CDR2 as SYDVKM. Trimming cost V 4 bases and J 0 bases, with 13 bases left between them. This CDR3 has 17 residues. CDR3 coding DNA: TGTGCCAGCAGTTATGACTCAATCCTCTCTGGGGCCAACGTCCTGACTTTC. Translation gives CASSYDSILSGANVLTF.

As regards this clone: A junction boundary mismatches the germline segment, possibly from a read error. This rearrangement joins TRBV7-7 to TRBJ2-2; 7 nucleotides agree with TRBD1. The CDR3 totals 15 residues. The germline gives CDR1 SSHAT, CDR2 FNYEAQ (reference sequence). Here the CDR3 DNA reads TGTGCTAGCAGCTTACGCGCAGGGGGATCCGGGGAGCTGTTTTTT. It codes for CASSLRAGGSGELFF. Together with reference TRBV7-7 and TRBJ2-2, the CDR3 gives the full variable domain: GAGVSQSPRYKVTKRGQDVTLRCDPISSHATLYWYQQALGQGPEFLTYFNYEAQPDKSGLPSDRFSAERPEGSISTLTIQRTEQRDSAMYRCASSLRAGGSGELFFGEGSRLTVL.

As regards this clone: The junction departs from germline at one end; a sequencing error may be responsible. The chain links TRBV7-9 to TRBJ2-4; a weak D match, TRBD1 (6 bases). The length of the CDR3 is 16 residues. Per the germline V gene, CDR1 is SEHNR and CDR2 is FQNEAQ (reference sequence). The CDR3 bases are TGTTCCAGCGCCAGCCTAGGACAGATAGCCAAAAACATTCAGTACTTC. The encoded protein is CSSASLGQIAKNIQYF.

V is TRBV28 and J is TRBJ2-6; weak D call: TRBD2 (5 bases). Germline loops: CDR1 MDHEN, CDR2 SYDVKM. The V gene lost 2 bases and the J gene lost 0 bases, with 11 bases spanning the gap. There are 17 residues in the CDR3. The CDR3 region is CASSLAGLVSGANVLTF. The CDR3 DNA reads TGTGCCAGCAGTTTAGCCGGACTGGTCTCTGGGGCCAACGTCCTGACTTTC.

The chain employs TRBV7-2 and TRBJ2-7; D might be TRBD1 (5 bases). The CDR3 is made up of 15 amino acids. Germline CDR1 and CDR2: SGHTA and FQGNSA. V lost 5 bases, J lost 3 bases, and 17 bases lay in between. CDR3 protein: CASSMPTVGYYEQYF. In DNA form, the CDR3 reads TGTGCCAGCAGCATGCCGACAGTGGGGTACTACGAGCAGTACTTC.

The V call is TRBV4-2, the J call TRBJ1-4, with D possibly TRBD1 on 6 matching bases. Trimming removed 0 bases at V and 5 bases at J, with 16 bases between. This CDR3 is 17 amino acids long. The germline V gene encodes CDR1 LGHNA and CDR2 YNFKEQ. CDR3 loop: CASSQDPGQRVNEKLFF. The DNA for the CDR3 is TGTGCCAGCAGCCAAGACCCCGGACAGAGGGTGAATGAAAAACTGTTTTTT.

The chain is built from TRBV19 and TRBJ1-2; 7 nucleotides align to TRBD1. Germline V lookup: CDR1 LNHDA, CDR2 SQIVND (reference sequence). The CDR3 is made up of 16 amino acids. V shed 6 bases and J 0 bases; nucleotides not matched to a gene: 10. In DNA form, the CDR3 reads TGTGCCAGTAGCCACAGGGGCCGGGGAGCTAACTATGGCTACACCTTC. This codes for CASSHRGRGANYGYTF.

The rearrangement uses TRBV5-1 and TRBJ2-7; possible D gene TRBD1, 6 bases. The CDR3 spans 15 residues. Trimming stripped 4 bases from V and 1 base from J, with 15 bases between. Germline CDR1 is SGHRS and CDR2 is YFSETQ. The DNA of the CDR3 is TGCGCCAGCAGCCCCGAGTTAGGACAGTCCTACGAGCAGTACTTC. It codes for CASSPELGQSYEQYF. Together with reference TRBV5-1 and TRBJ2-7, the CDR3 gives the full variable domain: KAGVTQTPRYLIKTRGQQVTLSCSPISGHRSVSWYQQTPGQGLQFLFEYFSETQRNKGNFPGRFSGRQFSNSRSEMNVSTLELGDSALYLCASSPELGQSYEQYFGPGTRLTVT.

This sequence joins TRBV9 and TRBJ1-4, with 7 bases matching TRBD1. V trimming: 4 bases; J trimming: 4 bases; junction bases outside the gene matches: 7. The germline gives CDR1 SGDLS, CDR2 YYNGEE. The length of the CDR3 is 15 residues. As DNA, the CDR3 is TGTGCCAGCAGCCCCGGGACAGTTGATAATGAAAAACTGTTTTTT. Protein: CASSPGTVDNEKLFF.

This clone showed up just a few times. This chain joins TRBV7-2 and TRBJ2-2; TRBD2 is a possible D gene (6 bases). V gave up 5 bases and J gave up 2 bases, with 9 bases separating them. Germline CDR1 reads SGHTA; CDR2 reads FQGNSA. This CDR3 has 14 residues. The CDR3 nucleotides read TGTGCCAGCAGCCCGGACTATAACACCGGGGAGCTGTTTTTT. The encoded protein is CASSPDYNTGELFF.

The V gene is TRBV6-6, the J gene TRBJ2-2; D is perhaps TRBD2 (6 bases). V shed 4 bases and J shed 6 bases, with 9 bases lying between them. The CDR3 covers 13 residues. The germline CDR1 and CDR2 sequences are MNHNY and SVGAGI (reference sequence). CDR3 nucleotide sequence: TGTGCCAGCAGTTTTTGGGAGGCCGGGGAGCTGTTTTTT. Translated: CASSFWEAGELFF.

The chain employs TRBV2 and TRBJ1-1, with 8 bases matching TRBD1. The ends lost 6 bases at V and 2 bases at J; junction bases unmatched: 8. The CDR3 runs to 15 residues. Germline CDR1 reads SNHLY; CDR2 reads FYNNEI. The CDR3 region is CASRITGTGNTEAFF. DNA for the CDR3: TGTGCCAGCAGGATAACCGGGACAGGAAACACTGAAGCTTTCTTT.

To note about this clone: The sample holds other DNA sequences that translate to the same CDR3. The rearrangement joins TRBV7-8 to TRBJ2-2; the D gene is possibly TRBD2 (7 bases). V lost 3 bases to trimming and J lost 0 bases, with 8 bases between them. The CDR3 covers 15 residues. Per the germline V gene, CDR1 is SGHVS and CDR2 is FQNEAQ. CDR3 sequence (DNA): TGTGCCAGCAGCTTCGGGGGGCCGAACACCGGGGAGCTGTTTTTT. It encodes CASSFGGPNTGELFF.

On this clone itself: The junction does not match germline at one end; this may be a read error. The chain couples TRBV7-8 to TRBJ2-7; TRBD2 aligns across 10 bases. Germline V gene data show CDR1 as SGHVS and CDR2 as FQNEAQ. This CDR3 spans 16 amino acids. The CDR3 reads CASSLTIAGGPYEQYF. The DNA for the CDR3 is TGTGCCAGCAGCTTGACCATAGCGGGGGGCCCCTATGAGCAGTACTTC.

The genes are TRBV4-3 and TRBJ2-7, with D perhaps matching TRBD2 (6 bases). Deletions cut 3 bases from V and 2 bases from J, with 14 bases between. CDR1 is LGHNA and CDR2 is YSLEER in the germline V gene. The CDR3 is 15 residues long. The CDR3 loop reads CASSQDLGRTYEQYF. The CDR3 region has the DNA TGCGCCAGCAGCCAGGACCTCGGGAGAACCTACGAGCAGTACTTC.

This CDR3 reads CASSAVGGSNVLTF. The CDR3 nucleotides are TGCGCCAGCAGTGCCGTTGGGGGGAGTAACGTCCTGACTTTC. V gene TRBV10-1 combines with J gene TRBJ2-6; TRBD2 might be the D (6 bases). Germline CDR1 reads WNHNN; CDR2 reads SYGVQD (reference sequence). This CDR3 contains 14 residues. Trimming took off 4 bases at V and 10 bases at J, with 14 bases between the two ends.

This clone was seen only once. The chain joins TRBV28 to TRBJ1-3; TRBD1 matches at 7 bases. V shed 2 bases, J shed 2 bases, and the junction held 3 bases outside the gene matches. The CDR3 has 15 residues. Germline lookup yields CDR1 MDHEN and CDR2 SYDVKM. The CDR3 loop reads CASSLRGTAGNTIYF. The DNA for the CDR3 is TGTGCCAGCAGTTTACGTGGGACAGCTGGAAACACCATATATTTT.

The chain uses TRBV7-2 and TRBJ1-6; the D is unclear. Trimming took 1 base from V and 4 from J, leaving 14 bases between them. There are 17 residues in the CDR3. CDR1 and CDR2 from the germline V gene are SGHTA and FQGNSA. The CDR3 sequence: CASSLEIAGNYNSPLHF. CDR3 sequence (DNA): TGTGCCAGCAGCTTAGAAATAGCGGGGAATTATAATTCACCCCTCCACTTT.

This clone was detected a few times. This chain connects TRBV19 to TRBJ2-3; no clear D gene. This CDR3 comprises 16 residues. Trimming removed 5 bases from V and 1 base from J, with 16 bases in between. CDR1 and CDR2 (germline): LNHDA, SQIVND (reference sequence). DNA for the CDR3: TGTGCCAGTAGTCCTCCGGTCCTACCGGGCACAGATACGCAGTATTTT. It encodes CASSPPVLPGTDTQYF.

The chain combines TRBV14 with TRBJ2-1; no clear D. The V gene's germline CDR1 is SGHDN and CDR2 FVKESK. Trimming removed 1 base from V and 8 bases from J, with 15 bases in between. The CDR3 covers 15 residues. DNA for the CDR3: TGTGCCAGCAGCCAAGCGAGTCGACTTTCGGATGAGCAGTTCTTC. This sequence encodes CASSQASRLSDEQFF.

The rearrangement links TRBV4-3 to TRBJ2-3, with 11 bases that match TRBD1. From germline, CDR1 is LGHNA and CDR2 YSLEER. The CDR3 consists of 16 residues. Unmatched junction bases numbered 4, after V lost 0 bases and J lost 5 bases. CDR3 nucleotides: TGCGCCAGCAGCCAAGAACCGGGACAGGGGGGAGATACGCAGTATTTT. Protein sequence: CASSQEPGQGGDTQYF.

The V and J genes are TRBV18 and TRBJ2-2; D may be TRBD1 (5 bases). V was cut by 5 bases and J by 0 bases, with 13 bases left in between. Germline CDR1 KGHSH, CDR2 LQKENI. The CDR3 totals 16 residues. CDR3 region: CASSTTTGSNTGELFF. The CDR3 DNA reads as TGTGCCAGCTCAACAACCACAGGATCGAACACCGGGGAGCTGTTTTTT.

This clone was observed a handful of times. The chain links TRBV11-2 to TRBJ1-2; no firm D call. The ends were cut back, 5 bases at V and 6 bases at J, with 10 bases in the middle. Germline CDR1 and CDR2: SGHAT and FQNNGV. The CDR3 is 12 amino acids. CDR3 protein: CASSTRTHGYTF. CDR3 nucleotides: TGTGCCAGCAGCACCCGCACTCATGGCTACACCTTC.

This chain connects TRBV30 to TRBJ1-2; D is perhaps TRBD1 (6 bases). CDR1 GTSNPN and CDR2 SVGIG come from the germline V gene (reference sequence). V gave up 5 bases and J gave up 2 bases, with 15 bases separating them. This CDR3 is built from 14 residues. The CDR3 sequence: CAWYLTGPNYGYTF. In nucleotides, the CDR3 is TGTGCCTGGTACCTCACAGGGCCCAACTATGGCTACACCTTC.

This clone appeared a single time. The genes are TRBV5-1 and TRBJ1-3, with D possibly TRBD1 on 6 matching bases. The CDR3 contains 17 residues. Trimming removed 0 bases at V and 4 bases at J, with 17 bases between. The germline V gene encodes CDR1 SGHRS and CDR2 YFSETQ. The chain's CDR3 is CASSLATTGSRGNTIYF. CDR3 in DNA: TGCGCCAGCAGCTTGGCAACGACAGGTTCGCGAGGAAACACCATATATTTT.

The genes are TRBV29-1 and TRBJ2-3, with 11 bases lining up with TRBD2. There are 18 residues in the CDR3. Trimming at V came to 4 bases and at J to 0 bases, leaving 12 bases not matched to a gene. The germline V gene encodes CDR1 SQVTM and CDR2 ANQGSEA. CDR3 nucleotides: TGCAGCGTTGGGTTAGCGGGAGGGCCAGGGCCCAGCACAGATACGCAGTATTTT. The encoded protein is CSVGLAGGPGPSTDTQYF.

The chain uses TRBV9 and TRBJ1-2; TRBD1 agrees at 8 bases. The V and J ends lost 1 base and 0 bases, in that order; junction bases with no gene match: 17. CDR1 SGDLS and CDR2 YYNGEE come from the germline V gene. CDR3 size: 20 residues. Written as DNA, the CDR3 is TGTGCCAGCAGCGTAAAAACCTCAACCCCCAGGGGGCGGACTAACTATGGCTACACCTTC. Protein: CASSVKTSTPRGRTNYGYTF.

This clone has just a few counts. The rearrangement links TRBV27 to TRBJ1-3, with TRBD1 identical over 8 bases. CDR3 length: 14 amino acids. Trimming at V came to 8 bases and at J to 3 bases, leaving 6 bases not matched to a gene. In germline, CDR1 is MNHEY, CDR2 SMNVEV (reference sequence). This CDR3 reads CASAQGASGNTIYF. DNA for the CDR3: TGTGCCAGCGCCCAGGGGGCTAGTGGAAACACCATATATTTT.

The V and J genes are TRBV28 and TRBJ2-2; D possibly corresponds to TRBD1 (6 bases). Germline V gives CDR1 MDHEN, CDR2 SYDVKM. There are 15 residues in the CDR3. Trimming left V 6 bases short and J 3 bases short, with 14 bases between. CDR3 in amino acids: CASSLGTPDTGELFF. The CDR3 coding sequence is TGTGCCAGCAGCTTGGGGACACCGGACACCGGGGAGCTGTTTTTT.

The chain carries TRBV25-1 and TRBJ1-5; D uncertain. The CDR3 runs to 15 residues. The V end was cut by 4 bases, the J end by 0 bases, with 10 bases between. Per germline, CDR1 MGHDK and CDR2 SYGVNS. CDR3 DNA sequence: TGTGCCAGCAGTGGCGCAGGTTATAGCAATCAGCCCCAGCATTTT. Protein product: CASSGAGYSNQPQHF.